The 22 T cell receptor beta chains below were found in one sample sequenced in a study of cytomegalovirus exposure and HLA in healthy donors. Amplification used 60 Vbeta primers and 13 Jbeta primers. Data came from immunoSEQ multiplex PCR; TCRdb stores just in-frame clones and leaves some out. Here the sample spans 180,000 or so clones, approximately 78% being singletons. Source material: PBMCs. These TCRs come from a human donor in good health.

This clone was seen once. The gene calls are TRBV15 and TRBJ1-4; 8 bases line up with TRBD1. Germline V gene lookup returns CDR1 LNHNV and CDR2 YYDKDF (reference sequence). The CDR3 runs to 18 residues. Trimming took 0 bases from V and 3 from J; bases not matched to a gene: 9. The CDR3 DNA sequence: TGTGCCACCAGCAGAGATCTGGCCAGGGGGCGATCTAATGAAAAACTGTTTTTT. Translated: CATSRDLARGRSNEKLFF.

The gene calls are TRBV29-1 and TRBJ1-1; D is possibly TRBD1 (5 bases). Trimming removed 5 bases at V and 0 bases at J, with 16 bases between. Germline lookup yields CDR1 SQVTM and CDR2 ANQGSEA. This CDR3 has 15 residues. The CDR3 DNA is TGCAGCGTTCTTCAAGACAGAGGAATGAACACTGAAGCTTTCTTT. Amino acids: CSVLQDRGMNTEAFF.

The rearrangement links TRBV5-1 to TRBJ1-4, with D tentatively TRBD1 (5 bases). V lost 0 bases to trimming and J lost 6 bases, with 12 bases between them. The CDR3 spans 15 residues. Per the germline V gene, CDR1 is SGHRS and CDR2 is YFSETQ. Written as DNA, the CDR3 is TGCGCCAGCAGCTTGGGACGGGGGATTGATGAAAAACTGTTTTTT. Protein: CASSLGRGIDEKLFF.

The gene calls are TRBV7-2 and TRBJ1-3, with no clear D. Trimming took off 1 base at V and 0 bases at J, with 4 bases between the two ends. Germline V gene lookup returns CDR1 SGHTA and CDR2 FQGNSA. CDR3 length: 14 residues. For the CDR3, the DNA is TGTGCCAGCAGCTTAGAGCCCTCTGGAAACACCATATATTTT. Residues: CASSLEPSGNTIYF. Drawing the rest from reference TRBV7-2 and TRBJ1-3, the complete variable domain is GAGVSQSPSNKVTEKGKDVELRCDPISGHTALYWYRQSLGQGLEFLIYFQGNSAPDKSGLPSDRFSAERTGGSVSTLTIQRTQQEDSAVYLCASSLEPSGNTIYFGEGSWLTVV.

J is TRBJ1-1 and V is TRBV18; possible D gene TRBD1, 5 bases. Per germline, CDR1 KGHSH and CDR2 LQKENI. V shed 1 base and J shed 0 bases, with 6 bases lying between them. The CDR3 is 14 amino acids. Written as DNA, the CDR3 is TGTGCCAGCTCACCACTGGGGCTGAACACTGAAGCTTTCTTT. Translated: CASSPLGLNTEAFF.

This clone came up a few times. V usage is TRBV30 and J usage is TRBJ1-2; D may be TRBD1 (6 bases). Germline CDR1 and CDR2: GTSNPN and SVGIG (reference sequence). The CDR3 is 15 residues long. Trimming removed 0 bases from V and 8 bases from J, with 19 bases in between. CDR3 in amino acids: CAWSVLRDTLEGYTF. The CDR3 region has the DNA TGTGCCTGGAGTGTACTTCGGGACACTCTCGAAGGCTACACCTTC. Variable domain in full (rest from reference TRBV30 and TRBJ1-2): SQTIHQWPATLVQPVGSPLSLECTVEGTSNPNLYWYRQAAGRGLQLLFYSVGIGQISSEVPQNLSASRPQDRQFILSSKKLLLSDSGFYLCAWSVLRDTLEGYTFGSGTRLTVV.

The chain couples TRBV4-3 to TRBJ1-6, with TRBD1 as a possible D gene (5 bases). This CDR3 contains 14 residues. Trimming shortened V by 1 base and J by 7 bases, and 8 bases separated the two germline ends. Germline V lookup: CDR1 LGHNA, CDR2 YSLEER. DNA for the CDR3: TGCGCCAGCAGCCAAGGGGGCTGGAATTCACCCCTCCACTTT. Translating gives CASSQGGWNSPLHF.

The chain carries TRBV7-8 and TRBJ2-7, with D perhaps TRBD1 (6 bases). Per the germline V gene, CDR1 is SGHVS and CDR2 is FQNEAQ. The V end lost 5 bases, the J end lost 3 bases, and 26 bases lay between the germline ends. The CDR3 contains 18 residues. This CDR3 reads CASSPRGWTRGPFYEQYF. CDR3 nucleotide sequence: TGTGCCAGCAGCCCCCGGGGTTGGACCAGGGGACCCTTCTACGAGCAGTACTTC.

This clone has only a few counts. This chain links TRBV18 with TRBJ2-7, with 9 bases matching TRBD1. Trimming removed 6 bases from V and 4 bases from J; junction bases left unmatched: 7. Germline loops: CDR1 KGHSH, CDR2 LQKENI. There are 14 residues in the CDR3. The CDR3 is CASSVGTGPYEQYF. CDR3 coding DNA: TGTGCCAGCTCGGTCGGGACAGGGCCATACGAGCAGTACTTC.

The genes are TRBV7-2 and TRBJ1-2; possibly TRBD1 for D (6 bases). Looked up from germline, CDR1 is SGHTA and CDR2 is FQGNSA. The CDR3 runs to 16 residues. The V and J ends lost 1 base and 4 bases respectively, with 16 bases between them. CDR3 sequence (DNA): TGTGCCAGCAGCTTAGTTCCCACAGGGAGCCTCTATGGCTACACCTTC. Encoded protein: CASSLVPTGSLYGYTF.

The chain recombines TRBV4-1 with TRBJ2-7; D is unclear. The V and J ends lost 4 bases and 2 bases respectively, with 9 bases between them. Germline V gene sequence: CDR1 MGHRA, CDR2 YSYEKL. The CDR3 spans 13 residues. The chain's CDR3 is CASSLGAPYEQYF. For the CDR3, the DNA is TGCGCCAGCAGCCTAGGAGCGCCCTACGAGCAGTACTTC.

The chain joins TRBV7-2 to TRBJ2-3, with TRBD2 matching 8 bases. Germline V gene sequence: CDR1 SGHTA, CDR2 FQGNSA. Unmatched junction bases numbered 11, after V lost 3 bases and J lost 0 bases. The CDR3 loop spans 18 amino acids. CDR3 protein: CASSFGLAVSPSTDTQYF. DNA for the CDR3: TGTGCCAGCAGCTTCGGACTAGCAGTCTCCCCTAGCACAGATACGCAGTATTTT.

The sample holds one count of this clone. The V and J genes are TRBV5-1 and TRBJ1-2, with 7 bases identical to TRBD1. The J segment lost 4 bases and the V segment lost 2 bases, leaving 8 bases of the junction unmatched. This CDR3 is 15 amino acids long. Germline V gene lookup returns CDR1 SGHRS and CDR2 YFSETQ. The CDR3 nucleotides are TGCGCCAGCAGCTTAGGGGGACAGAAAGCCTATGGCTACACCTTC. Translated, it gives CASSLGGQKAYGYTF.

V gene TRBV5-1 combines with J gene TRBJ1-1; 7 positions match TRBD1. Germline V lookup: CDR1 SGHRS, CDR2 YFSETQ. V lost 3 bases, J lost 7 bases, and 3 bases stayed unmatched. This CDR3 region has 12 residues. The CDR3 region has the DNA TGCGCCAGCAGCTGGGACAGCTATGAAGCTTTCTTT. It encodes CASSWDSYEAFF.

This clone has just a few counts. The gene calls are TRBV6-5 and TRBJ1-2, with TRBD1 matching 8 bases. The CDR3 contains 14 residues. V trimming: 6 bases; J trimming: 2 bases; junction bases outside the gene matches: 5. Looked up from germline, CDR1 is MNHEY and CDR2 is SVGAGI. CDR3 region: CASSRGTGNYGYTF. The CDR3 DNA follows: TGTGCCAGCAGCCGCGGGACAGGCAACTATGGCTACACCTTC.

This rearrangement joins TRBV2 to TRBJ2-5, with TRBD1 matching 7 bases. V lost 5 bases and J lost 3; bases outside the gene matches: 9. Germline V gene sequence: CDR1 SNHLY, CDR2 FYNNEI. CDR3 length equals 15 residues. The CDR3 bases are TGTGCCAGCAGTCGACAGGGTTTGAGAGAAGAGACCCAGTACTTC. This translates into CASSRQGLREETQYF.

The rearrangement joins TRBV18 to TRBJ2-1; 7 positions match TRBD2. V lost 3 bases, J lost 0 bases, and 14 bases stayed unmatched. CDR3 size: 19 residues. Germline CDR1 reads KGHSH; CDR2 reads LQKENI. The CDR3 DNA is TGTGCCAGCTCACCCCCTACACGGCGGGGGTCGAGCTCCTACAATGAGCAGTTCTTC. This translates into CASSPPTRRGSSSYNEQFF.

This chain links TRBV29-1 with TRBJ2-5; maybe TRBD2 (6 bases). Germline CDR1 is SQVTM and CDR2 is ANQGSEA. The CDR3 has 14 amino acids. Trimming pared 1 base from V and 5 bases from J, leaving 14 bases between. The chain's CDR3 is CSVEVGGLTETQYF. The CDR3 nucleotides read TGCAGCGTTGAAGTGGGGGGTTTAACGGAGACCCAGTACTTC.

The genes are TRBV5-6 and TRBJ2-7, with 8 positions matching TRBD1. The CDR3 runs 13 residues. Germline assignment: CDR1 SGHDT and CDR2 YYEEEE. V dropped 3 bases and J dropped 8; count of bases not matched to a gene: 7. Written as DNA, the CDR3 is TGTGCCAGCAGCTCCACAGACAGGGGTAAGCAGTACTTC. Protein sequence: CASSSTDRGKQYF.

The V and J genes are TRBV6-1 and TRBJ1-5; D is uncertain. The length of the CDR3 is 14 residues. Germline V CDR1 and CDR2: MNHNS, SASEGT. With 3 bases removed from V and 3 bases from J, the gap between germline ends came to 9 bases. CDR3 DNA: TGTGCCAGCAGTGAGCCGCGGATCAATCAGCCCCAGCATTTT. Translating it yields CASSEPRINQPQHF.

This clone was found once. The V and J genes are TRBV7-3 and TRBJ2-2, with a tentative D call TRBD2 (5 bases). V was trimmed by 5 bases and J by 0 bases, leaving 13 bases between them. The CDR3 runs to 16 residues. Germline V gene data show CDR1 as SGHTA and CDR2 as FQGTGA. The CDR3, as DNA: TGTGCCAGCAGCCGAATGGACTGGACGAACACCGGGGAGCTGTTTTTT. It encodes CASSRMDWTNTGELFF.

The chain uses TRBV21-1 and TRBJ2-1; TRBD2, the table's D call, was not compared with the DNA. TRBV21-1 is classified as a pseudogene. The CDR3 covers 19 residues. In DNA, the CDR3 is TGTGCCAGCAGCAACGGGACTAGCGGGGGCCTGAGCTCCTACAATGAGCAGTTCTTC. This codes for CASSNGTSGGLSSYNEQFF.